The rows below give T cell receptor beta chains drawn from one sample of a study of T cell responses to AZD1222 COVID-19 vaccine. This table comes from immunoSEQ multiplex PCR, and its TCRdb copy is limited to in-frame clones, with some not included. The sample contains about 150,000 clones, approximately 90% of which appear only once. Specimen: peripheral blood, collected on day 0 of AZD1222 vaccination. The receptors stem from an adult in good health. The CDR3 runs from the conserved cysteine through the conserved F or W.

cdr3_aa j_call v_call
CASSFRGNTEAFF TRBJ1-1 TRBV5-8
CASIRRYTGELFF TRBJ2-2 TRBV28
CATLRFGTSGTNEQFF TRBJ2-1 TRBV2
CASSFLAGANTGELFF TRBJ2-2 TRBV5-1
CASSLTGNSYEQYF TRBJ2-7 TRBV11-2
CASSSQNRKETQYF TRBJ2-5 TRBV5-1
CASFAGTPAYGYTF TRBJ1-2 TRBV28
CASATRQGLAGFPSYEQYF TRBJ2-7 TRBV10-2
CASNKVKETQYF TRBJ2-5 TRBV28
CASSISSEGTDTQYF TRBJ2-3 TRBV19
CSALRTGKLFF TRBJ1-4 TRBV20-1
CAITGLANTEAFF TRBJ1-1 TRBV10-3
CASSYVSKINEQFF TRBJ2-1 TRBV6-5
CASSLGRPEYNEQFF TRBJ2-1 TRBV7-9
CASREALASTIYF TRBJ1-3 TRBV6-5
CASSFILNSPLHF TRBJ1-6 TRBV19
CATSDLDWAGVGHEQFF TRBJ2-1 TRBV24-1
CAWNSPRMEVHF TRBJ1-6 TRBV30